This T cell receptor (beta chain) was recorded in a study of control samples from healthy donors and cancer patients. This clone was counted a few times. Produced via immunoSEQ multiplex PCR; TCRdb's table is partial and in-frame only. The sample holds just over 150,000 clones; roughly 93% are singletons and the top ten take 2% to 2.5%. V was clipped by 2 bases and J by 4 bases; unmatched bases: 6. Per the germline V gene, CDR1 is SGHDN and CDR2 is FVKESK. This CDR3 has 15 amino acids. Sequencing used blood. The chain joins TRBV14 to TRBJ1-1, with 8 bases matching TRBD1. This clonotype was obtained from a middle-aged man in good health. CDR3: CASSQFRGRGTEAFF. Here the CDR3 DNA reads TGTGCCAGCAGCCAATTCAGGGGGCGCGGCACTGAAGCTTTCTTT.